Shown below are 10 T cell receptor beta chains from a single sample sequenced in a study of blood T cell repertoires in COVID-19 (dated by TCRdb to 2018 to 2020). Receptor amplification or capture employed the immunoSEQ multiplex PCR assay. TCRdb took over this immuneACCESS table, retaining in-frame rearrangements with V and J assigned. Such tables are incomplete; in checked studies, under half of the missing clones stem from an unresolved V gene, and the remainder is unexplained. The sample table lists fewer than 130,000 clones, over 65% of them with a count of one. The ten largest clones add up to 3.8% of the sample. The source material was peripheral blood. The receptors were gathered from a woman older than 75 with acute or convalescent COVID-19.

This sequence joins TRBV6-5 and TRBJ1-1; 10 nucleotides align to TRBD1. The CDR3 is made up of 14 amino acids. Losses at the gene ends were 4 bases for V and 7 bases for J; bases not matched to a gene: 6. In germline, CDR1 is MNHEY, CDR2 SVGAGI. CDR3 coding DNA: TGTGCCAGCAGTTCCTTAGACAGGGGGCGTGAAGCTTTCTTT. Translation: CASSSLDRGREAFF.

This clone was recorded once. The junction departs from germline at one end; a sequencing error may be responsible. J is TRBJ2-2 and V is TRBV5-6; 10 bases match TRBD2. Per the germline V gene, CDR1 is SGHDT and CDR2 is YYEEEE. The CDR3 has 17 amino acids. The CDR3 DNA is TGTGCCAGCAGCAAAAGGACTAGCGGACCGAAGACCGGGGAGCTGTTTTTT. Amino acid sequence: CASSKRTSGPKTGELFF.

This clone was detected many times. The chain has TRBV19 and TRBJ2-2; D ambiguous. Germline V gives CDR1 LNHDA, CDR2 SQIVND (reference sequence). V lost 0 bases to trimming and J lost 5 bases, with 10 bases between them. This CDR3 spans 15 amino acids. The chain's CDR3 is CASSIDQPGTGELFF. CDR3 sequence (DNA): TGTGCCAGTAGTATAGATCAGCCAGGAACCGGGGAGCTGTTTTTT.

This clone was counted at least ten times. J is TRBJ2-7 and V is TRBV28; 7 nucleotides agree with TRBD1. This CDR3 contains 14 residues. With V trimmed by 7 bases and J by 4 bases, 10 bases remained unmatched. Per germline, CDR1 MDHEN and CDR2 SYDVKM. The CDR3 protein is CASNSDRVGYEQYF. Written as DNA, the CDR3 is TGTGCCAGCAATTCTGACAGGGTAGGGTACGAGCAGTACTTC. Looking up the rest from reference TRBV28 and TRBJ2-7 gives the full variable domain: DVKVTQSSRYLVKRTGEKVFLECVQDMDHENMFWYRQDPGLGLRLIYFSYDVKMKEKGDIPEGYSVSREKKERFSLILESASTNQTSMYLCASNSDRVGYEQYFGPGTRLTVT.

V is TRBV20-1 and J is TRBJ2-1; D uncertain. This CDR3 region has 11 residues. Trimming cost V 1 base and J 9 bases, with 7 bases left between them. Germline-derived CDR1 and CDR2 are DFQATT and SNEGSKA (reference sequence). The CDR3 loop is CSARVFSEQFF. CDR3 DNA sequence: TGCAGTGCTAGAGTGTTTAGTGAGCAGTTCTTC.

The chain links TRBV5-1 to TRBJ1-5, with 8 bases that match TRBD1. Germline V gene data show CDR1 as SGHRS and CDR2 as YFSETQ. This CDR3 has 14 amino acids. Trimming removed 4 bases from V and 7 bases from J; junction bases left unmatched: 7. CDR3 in amino acids: CASSTTGVGQPQHF. The CDR3 DNA reads as TGCGCCAGCAGCACGACAGGGGTCGGACAGCCCCAGCATTTT.

This clone appeared once. The chain carries TRBV9 and TRBJ2-1; TRBD2 matches 8 bases. Germline trimming cut 4 bases from V and 4 bases from J; bases unmatched to any gene: 7. This CDR3 region has 15 residues. In germline, CDR1 is SGDLS, CDR2 YYNGEE. The CDR3 coding sequence is TGTGCCAGCAGCCTTAGCGGGGAGTCGTACAATGAGCAGTTCTTC. The encoded protein is CASSLSGESYNEQFF.

This clone has just one count. The chain is built from TRBV9 and TRBJ2-2; the match to TRBD2 covers 16 bases. This CDR3 contains 16 residues. Trimming removed 7 bases from V and 4 bases from J; junction bases left unmatched: 4. Per the germline V gene, CDR1 is SGDLS and CDR2 is YYNGEE. CDR3 sequence: CASGTSGGALTGELFF. The CDR3 DNA reads as TGTGCCAGCGGGACTAGCGGGGGGGCTCTCACCGGGGAGCTGTTTTTT.

The gene calls are TRBV5-5 and TRBJ1-3; the D gene is possibly TRBD1 (6 bases). V shed 2 bases and J shed 1 base, with 10 bases lying between them. CDR3 length: 15 residues. Germline CDR1 and CDR2: SGHKS and YYEKEE (reference sequence). CDR3 residues: CASSLVGQSGNTIYF. The CDR3 DNA follows: TGTGCCAGCAGCTTAGTCGGACAGTCTGGAAACACCATATATTTT.

This chain connects TRBV3-1 (or the pseudogene TRBV3-2) to TRBJ1-2; maybe TRBD1 (6 bases). The V gene's germline CDR1 is LGHDT and CDR2 YNNKEL (reference sequence). V was clipped by 1 base and J by 2 bases, with 11 bases between them. The CDR3 contains 15 residues. CDR3 amino acids: CASSQVYTGNYGYTF. In nucleotides, the CDR3 is TGTGCCAGCAGCCAAGTCTATACAGGGAACTATGGCTACACCTTC.